This T cell receptor (beta chain) was sequenced during a study of blood T cell repertoires in COVID-19. With V trimmed by 5 bases and J by 5 bases, 10 bases remained unmatched. From germline, CDR1 is SGHAT and CDR2 FQNNGV. CDR3 length equals 15 residues. Clones were sequenced by immunoSEQ multiplex PCR, and TCRdb holds only the in-frame ones, with some missing. The sample records 450,000 to 500,000 clones, around 85% being singletons. The sequenced sample consisted of peripheral blood. The TCR sequence derives from a human donor in a cohort sampled during active COVID-19. The V and J genes are TRBV11-2 and TRBJ2-5; 8 bases map to TRBD2. For the CDR3, the DNA is TGTGCCAGCAGCCTCTGGACCTCGGGAGGGGAGACCCAGTACTTC. Translating gives CASSLWTSGGETQYF.